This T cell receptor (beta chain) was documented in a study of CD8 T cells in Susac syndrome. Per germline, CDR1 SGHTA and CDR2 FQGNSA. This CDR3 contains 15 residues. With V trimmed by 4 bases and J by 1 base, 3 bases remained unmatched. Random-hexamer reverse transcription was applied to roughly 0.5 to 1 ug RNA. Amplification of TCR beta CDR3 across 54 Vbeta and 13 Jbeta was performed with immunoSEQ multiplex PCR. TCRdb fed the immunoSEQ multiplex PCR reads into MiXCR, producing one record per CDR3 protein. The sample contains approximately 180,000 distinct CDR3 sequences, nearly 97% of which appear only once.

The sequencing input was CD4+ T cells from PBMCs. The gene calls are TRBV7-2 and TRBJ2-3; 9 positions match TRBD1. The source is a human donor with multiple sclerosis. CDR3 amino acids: CASSWDRAGTDTQYF. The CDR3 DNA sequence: TGTGCCAGCAGCTGGGACAGGGCCGGCACAGATACGCAGTATTTT.